The rows below give T cell receptor beta chains drawn from one sample of a study of identical twins. TCRdb fed the 5' RACE reads into MiXCR, producing one record per CDR3 protein. The profile covers approximately 500,000 distinct CDR3 sequences, with 20% to 25% appearing a single time and about 2.7% taken by the ten largest. Separately, the same data were catalogued under a study of T cells expressing NK-cell markers.

Sequencing was done on a sample of CD4+ T cells sorted from blood. All receptors come from a woman aged 18-30 years in good health. CDR3s include the opening cysteine and the closing phenylalanine or tryptophan. D genes are given only for firm matches. Not every row has a clone size; where given, it reads once, few, many or a size class.

d_gene,v_gene,abundance,j_gene,CDR3aa,CDR3nt
.,TRBV5-1,.,TRBJ1-2,CASSFDTANYGYTF,TGCGCCAGCAGCTTTGACACGGCTAACTATGGCTACACCTTC
.,TRBV27,few,TRBJ2-1,CASNKGYPGHEQFF,TGTGCCAGCAATAAAGGCTACCCAGGTCATGAGCAGTTCTTC
TRBD2,TRBV20-1,few,TRBJ2-4,CSAARRTSIAKNIQYF,TGCAGTGCTGCCCGAAGGACTAGTATCGCCAAAAACATTCAGTACTTC
.,TRBV4-3,.,TRBJ1-3,CASSQAWTVSSGNTIYF,TGCGCCAGCAGCCAAGCTTGGACGGTGAGCTCTGGAAACACCATATATTTT
.,TRBV11-2,few,TRBJ2-7,CASSTGLEQYF,TGTGCCAGCAGCACGGGACTTGAGCAGTACTTC
TRBD2,TRBV6-2/TRBV6-3,.,TRBJ2-1,CASSYWAGVLNEQFF,TGTGCCAGCAGTTATTGGGCGGGAGTATTGAATGAGCAGTTCTTC
TRBD1,TRBV6-1,.,TRBJ2-7,CAIRGTGSHEQYF,TGTGCCATCAGGGGGACAGGGTCCCACGAGCAGTACTTC
TRBD1,TRBV12-3/TRBV12-4,few,TRBJ1-1,CASTNPRTGNTEAFF,TGTGCCAGCACCAATCCTCGGACAGGGAACACTGAAGCTTTCTTT
.,TRBV7-9,few,TRBJ1-2,CASSLTESNGYTF,TGTGCCAGCAGCCTAACAGAGTCTAACGGCTACACCTTC
.,TRBV7-2,many,TRBJ2-1,CASSLQRSSYNEQFF,TGTGCCAGCAGCTTACAGCGGAGCTCCTACAATGAGCAGTTCTTC
TRBD2,TRBV5-6,.,TRBJ2-4,CASSSPGTSGGADIQYF,TGTGCCAGCAGCTCTCCCGGGACTAGCGGGGGGGCAGATATTCAGTACTTC
TRBD1,TRBV4-1,.,TRBJ1-4,CASSQDTGQLNEKLFF,TGCGCCAGCAGCCAAGATACGGGACAGCTTAATGAAAAACTGTTTTTT
.,TRBV18,.,TRBJ1-1,CASSPAVGTEAFF,TGTGCCAGCTCACCGGCAGTAGGCACTGAAGCTTTCTTT
.,TRBV4-2,few,TRBJ1-5,CASSQDRVQPQHF,TGTGCCAGCAGCCAAGATAGGGTGCAGCCCCAGCATTTT
TRBD2,TRBV5-1,.,TRBJ2-7,CASSLALAVNSYEQYF,TGCGCCAGCAGCTTGGCCCTAGCGGTAAACTCCTACGAGCAGTACTTC
.,TRBV10-3,.,TRBJ2-3,CTVLVGDTQYF,TGTACGGTCCTCGTAGGAGATACGCAGTATTTT
.,TRBV20-1,.,TRBJ2-7,CSARARTGRGDEQYF,TGCAGTGCTAGAGCACGGACAGGGAGGGGGGACGAGCAGTACTTC
.,TRBV20-1,few,TRBJ1-3,CSATDSHSGNTIYF,TGCAGTGCTACCGACAGCCACTCTGGAAACACCATATATTTT
.,TRBV4-3,few,TRBJ2-1,CASSAILGALFF,TGCGCCAGCAGCGCCATACTAGGGGCGTTGTTCTTC
.,TRBV12-3/TRBV12-4,few,TRBJ1-1,CASSLGQTAFF,TGTGCCAGCAGTTTGGGGCAGACAGCTTTCTTT
TRBD1,TRBV11-3,few,TRBJ2-3,CASSSIQGDTQYF,TGTGCCAGCAGCTCCATACAGGGGGATACGCAGTATTTT
.,TRBV27,few,TRBJ2-5,CASSLFAAKETQYF,TGTGCCAGCAGTTTATTCGCAGCAAAAGAGACCCAGTACTTC
.,TRBV5-1,.,TRBJ2-5,CASSLVLGSGETQYF,TGCGCCAGCAGCTTGGTATTAGGGTCTGGGGAGACCCAGTACTTC
.,TRBV21-1,.,TRBJ2-1,CASSTVWAEQFF,TGTGCCAGCAGCACGGTTTGGGCTGAGCAGTTCTTC
.,TRBV6-1,.,TRBJ2-7,CASSKTPSSYEQYF,TGTGCCAGCAGTAAAACCCCGAGCTCCTACGAGCAGTACTTC
.,TRBV4-2,.,TRBJ2-2,CASSQVSANTGELFF,TGTGCCAGCAGCCAAGTTTCTGCGAACACCGGGGAGCTGTTTTTT
.,TRBV10-1,few,TRBJ1-1,CASSPGTLFEAFF,TGCGCCAGCAGTCCCGGGACACTTTTTGAAGCTTTCTTT
.,TRBV4-3,.,TRBJ1-2,CASSQTGLNYGYTF,TGCGCCAGCAGCCAGACAGGTCTTAACTATGGCTACACCTTC
TRBD1,TRBV14,few,TRBJ2-5,CASSEQISRDRETQYF,TGTGCCAGCAGCGAACAGATCAGCCGGGACAGAGAGACCCAGTACTTC
.,TRBV5-5,.,TRBJ2-7,CASSLARGPFYEQYF,TGTGCCAGCAGCTTGGCCCGGGGACCGTTCTACGAGCAGTACTTC
.,TRBV10-1,.,TRBJ2-2,CASSVEGGWPGELFF,TGCGCCAGCAGTGTCGAGGGGGGGTGGCCCGGGGAGCTGTTTTTT
.,TRBV14,.,TRBJ2-3,CASSQDHRGTDTQYF,TGTGCCAGCAGCCAAGATCACAGAGGCACAGATACGCAGTATTTT
TRBD1,TRBV24-1,few,TRBJ1-5,CATSPDRGNQPQHF,TGTGCCACCAGCCCGGACAGGGGCAATCAGCCCCAGCATTTT
TRBD1,TRBV27,.,TRBJ2-7,CASSSQGAGTYEQYF,TGTGCCAGCAGTTCCCAGGGGGCTGGGACCTACGAGCAGTACTTC
.,TRBV5-1,few,TRBJ2-5,CASSPRQLQETQYF,TGCGCCAGCAGCCCACGACAGTTACAAGAGACCCAGTACTTC